This TCR beta chain stems from a study of blood T cells in healthy people across ages. With 8 bases removed from V and 6 bases from J, the gap between germline ends came to 15 bases. The CDR3 runs to 13 residues. The V gene's germline CDR1 is MNHEY and CDR2 SVGEGT. Study-wide findings and caveats: Unsorted PBMCs ruled out conclusive naive versus antigen-experienced comparison.

Alongside a J-beta primer mix, a sample-barcoded 5' primer served in a second PCR lasting 7 to 11 cycles. One entry per CDR3 protein results from TCRdb running MiXCR on the 5' RACE reads. The sample has hundreds of thousands of distinct CDR3 sequences, around 62% seen once. For this clonotype: What it recognizes is unknown.

This clonotype was sampled from a man aged 25 to 40 in good health. The V call is TRBV6-2 or TRBV6-3, the J call TRBJ2-3; D is perhaps TRBD2 (6 bases). The sequenced material came from blood. The CDR3: CASAGSLGDTQYF. Here the CDR3 DNA reads TGTGCCAGCGCGGGGTCGCTCGGCGATACGCAGTATTTT.